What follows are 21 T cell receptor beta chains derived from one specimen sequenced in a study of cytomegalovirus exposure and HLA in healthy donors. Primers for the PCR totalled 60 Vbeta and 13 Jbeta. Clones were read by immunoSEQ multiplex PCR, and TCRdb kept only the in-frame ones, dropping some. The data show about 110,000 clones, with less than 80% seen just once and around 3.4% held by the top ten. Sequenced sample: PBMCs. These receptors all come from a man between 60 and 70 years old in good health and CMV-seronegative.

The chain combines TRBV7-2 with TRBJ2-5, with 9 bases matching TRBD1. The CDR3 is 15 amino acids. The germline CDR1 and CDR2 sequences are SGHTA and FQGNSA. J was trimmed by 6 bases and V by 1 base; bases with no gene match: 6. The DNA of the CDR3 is TGTGCCAGCAGCTTAGGGGGACAGGGCATGAAGACCCAGTACTTC. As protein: CASSLGGQGMKTQYF.

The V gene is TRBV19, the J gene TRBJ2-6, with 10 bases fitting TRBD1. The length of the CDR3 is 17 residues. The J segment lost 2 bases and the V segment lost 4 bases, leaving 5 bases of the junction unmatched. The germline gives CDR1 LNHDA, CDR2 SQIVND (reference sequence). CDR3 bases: TGTGCCAGTAGTACCGGGACAGGGGTAGCTGGGGCCAACGTCCTGACTTTC. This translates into CASSTGTGVAGANVLTF. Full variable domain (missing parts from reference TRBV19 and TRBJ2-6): DGGITQSPKYLFRKEGQNVTLSCEQNLNHDAMYWYRQDPGQGLRLIYYSQIVNDFQKGDIAEGYSVSREKKESFPLTVTSAQKNPTAFYLCASSTGTGVAGANVLTFGAGSRLTVL.

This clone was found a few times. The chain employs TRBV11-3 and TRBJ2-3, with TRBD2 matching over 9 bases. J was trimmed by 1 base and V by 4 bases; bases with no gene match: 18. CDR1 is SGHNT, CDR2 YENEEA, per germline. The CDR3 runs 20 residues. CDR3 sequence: CASSSLSGAGGSPRTDTQYF. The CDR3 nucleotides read TGTGCCAGCAGCTCCCTATCGGGGGCGGGGGGGTCCCCCCGCACAGATACGCAGTATTTT.

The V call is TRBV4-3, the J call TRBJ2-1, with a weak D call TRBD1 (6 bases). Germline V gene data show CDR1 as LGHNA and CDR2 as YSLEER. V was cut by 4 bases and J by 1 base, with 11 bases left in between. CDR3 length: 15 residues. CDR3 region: CASSPGQSSYNEQFF. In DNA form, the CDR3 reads TGCGCCAGCAGCCCTGGACAGAGTTCCTACAATGAGCAGTTCTTC.

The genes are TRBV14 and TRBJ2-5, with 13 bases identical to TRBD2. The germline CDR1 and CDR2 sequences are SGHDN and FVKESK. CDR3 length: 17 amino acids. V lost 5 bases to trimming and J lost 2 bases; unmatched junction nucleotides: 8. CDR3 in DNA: TGTGCCAGCAGCTCACCCCAGGGACTAGCGGGGCAAGAGACCCAGTACTTC. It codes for CASSSPQGLAGQETQYF.

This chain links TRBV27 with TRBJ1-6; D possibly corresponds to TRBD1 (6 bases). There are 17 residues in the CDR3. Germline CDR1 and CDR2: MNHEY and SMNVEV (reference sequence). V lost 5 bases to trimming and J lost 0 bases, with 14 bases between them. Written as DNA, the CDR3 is TGTGCCAGCAGTCCAGGACAGTTAAGCTCCTATAATTCACCCCTCCACTTT. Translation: CASSPGQLSSYNSPLHF.

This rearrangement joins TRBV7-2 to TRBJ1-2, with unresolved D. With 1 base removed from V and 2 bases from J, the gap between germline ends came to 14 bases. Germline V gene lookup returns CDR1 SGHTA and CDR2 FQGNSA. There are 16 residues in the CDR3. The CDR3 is CASSLDVGKANYGYTF. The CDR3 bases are TGTGCCAGCAGCTTAGATGTCGGGAAAGCCAACTATGGCTACACCTTC.

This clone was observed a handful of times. CDR3 region: CASSSRQGGSEKLFF. The DNA of the CDR3 is TGTGCCAGCAGCTCCCGCCAGGGAGGTAGTGAAAAACTGTTTTTT. The rearrangement links TRBV7-2 to TRBJ1-4; maybe TRBD1 (5 bases). Trimming removed 4 bases from V and 7 bases from J, with 16 bases in between. CDR1 is SGHTA and CDR2 is FQGNSA in the germline V gene. The CDR3 spans 15 residues.

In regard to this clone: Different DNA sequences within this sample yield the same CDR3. As DNA, the CDR3 is TGTGCCAGCAGCCTTAGCGGGGGGTTGACCGGGGAGCTGTTTTTT. Amino acids: CASSLSGGLTGELFF. The rearrangement joins TRBV7-6 to TRBJ2-2; 10 positions agree with TRBD2. The germline V gene has CDR1 SGHVS and CDR2 FNYEAQ. The CDR3 is 15 amino acids. V was pared by 5 bases and J by 5 bases, with 5 bases of the junction left unmatched.

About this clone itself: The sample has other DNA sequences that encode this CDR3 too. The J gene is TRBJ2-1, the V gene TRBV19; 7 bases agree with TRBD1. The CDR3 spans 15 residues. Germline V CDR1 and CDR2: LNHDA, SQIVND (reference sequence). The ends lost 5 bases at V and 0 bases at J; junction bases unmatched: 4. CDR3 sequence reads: CASSRDSGSYNEQFF. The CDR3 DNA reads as TGTGCCAGTAGTCGGGACAGTGGCTCCTACAATGAGCAGTTCTTC.

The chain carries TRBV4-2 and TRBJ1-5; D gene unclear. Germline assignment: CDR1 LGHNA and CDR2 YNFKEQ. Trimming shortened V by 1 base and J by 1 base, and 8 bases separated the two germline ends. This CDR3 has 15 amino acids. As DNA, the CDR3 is TGTGCCAGCAGCCAAGTCGTCGGGAGCAATCAGCCCCAGCATTTT. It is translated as CASSQVVGSNQPQHF.

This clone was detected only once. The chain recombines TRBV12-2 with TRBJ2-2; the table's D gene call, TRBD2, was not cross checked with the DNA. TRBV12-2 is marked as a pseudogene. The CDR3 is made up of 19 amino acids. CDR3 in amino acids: CASRLAEFDSGGNTGELFF. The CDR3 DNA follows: TGTGCAAGTCGCTTAGCGGAGTTTGACAGCGGGGGGAACACCGGGGAGCTGTTTTTT.

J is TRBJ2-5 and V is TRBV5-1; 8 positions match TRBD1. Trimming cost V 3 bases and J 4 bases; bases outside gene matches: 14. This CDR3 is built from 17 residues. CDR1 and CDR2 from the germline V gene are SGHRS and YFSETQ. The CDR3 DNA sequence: TGCGCCAGCAGCTCGAGAGACAGGGGCGGAAGTAGAGAGACCCAGTACTTC. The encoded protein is CASSSRDRGGSRETQYF.

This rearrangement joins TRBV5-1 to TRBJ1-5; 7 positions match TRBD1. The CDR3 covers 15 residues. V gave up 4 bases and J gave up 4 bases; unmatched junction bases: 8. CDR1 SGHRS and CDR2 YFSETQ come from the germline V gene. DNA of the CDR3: TGCGCCAGCAGCCCGGGACAGTCCCAAAATCAGCCCCAGCATTTT. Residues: CASSPGQSQNQPQHF.

The CDR3 is CASSHRRGVGQPSYEQYF. The CDR3 DNA follows: TGCGCCAGCAGCCACCGGCGCGGGGTGGGACAGCCGTCATACGAGCAGTACTTC. The chain couples TRBV4-3 to TRBJ2-5; D may be TRBD1 (7 bases). Matching the DNA end better, TRBJ2-7 makes the J call doubtful. The CDR3 consists of 18 residues. Looked up from germline, CDR1 is LGHNA and CDR2 is YSLEER.

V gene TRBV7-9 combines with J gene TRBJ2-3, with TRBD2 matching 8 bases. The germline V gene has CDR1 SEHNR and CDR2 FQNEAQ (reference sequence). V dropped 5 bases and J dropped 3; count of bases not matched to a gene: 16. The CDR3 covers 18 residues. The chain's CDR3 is CASSSAPRGGGTTDTQYF. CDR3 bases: TGTGCCAGCAGCAGCGCCCCGAGGGGCGGGGGGACAACAGATACGCAGTATTTT. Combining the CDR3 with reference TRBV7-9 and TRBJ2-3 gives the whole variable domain DTGVSQNPRHKITKRGQNVTFRCDPISEHNRLYWYRQTLGQGPEFLTYFQNEAQLEKSRLLSDRFSAERPKGSFSTLEIQRTEQGDSAMYLCASSSAPRGGGTTDTQYFGPGTRLTVL.

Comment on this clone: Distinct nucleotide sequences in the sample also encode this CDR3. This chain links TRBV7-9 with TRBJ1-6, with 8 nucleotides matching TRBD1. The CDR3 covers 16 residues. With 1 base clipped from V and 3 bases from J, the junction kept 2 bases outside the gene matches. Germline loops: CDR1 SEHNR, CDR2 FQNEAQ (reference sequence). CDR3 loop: CASSLGQGFYNSPLHF. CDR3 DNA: TGTGCCAGCAGCTTAGGACAGGGGTTCTATAATTCACCCCTCCACTTT. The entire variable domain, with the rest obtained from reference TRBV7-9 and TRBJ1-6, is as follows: DTGVSQNPRHKITKRGQNVTFRCDPISEHNRLYWYRQTLGQGPEFLTYFQNEAQLEKSRLLSDRFSAERPKGSFSTLEIQRTEQGDSAMYLCASSLGQGFYNSPLHFGNGTRLTVT.

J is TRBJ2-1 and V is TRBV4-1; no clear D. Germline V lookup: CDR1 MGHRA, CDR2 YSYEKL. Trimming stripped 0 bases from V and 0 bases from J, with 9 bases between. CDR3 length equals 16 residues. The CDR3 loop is CASSQDEVTSYNEQFF. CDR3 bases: TGCGCCAGCAGCCAAGATGAGGTGACCTCCTACAATGAGCAGTTCTTC.

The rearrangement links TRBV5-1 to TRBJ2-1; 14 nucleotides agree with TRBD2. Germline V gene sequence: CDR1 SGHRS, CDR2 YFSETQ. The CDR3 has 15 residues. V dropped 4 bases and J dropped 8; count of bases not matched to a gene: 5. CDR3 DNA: TGCGCCAGCAGCCGAGGGACTAGCGGGGGCTATGAGCAGTTCTTC. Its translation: CASSRGTSGGYEQFF.

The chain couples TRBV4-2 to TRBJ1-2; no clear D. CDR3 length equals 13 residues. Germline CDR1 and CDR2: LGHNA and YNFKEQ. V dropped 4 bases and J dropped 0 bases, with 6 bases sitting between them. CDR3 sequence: CASSPSANYGYTF. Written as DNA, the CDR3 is TGTGCCAGCAGCCCTAGCGCTAACTATGGCTACACCTTC.

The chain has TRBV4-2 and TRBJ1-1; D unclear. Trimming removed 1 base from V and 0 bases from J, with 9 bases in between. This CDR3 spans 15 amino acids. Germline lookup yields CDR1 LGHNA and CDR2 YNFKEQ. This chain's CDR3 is CASSQVIGMNTEAFF. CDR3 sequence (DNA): TGTGCCAGCAGCCAAGTTATCGGGATGAACACTGAAGCTTTCTTT.